This is a list of T cell receptor beta chains from one sample in a study of blood T cell repertoires in COVID-19. TCRdb's table, derived via immunoSEQ multiplex PCR, lists solely in-frame clones and lacks some. This sample has about 100,000 clones, with approximately 91% found just once. Sequenced input: peripheral blood. These receptors came from a woman in her sixties or seventies with acute or convalescent COVID-19. Each CDR3 is given with its conserved first and last residue. A D gene is named only where the DNA matches it firmly. Clone sizes are given selectively: once, few, many, or a class where the clone is expanded.

v_call,clone_size,j_call,d_call,cdr3_nt,cdr3_aa
TRBV7-2,-,TRBJ2-2,TRBD2,TGTGCCAGCAGCTTCCCTGGCGGGAGTAAGACCGGGGAGCTGTTTTTT,CASSFPGGSKTGELFF
TRBV12-5,-,TRBJ1-1,TRBD1,TGTGCTAGTGGTTTGGGACAGGGTCGGTTCACTGAAGCTTTCTTT,CASGLGQGRFTEAFF
TRBV18,-,TRBJ1-3,-,TGTGCCAGCTCACCGAGGGACTCTGGAAACACCATATATTTT,CASSPRDSGNTIYF
TRBV3-1/TRBV3-2,-,TRBJ2-5,-,TGTGCCAGCAGCCTACTGGGCGGGAAACAGACCCAGTACTTC,CASSLLGGKQTQYF
TRBV7-3,-,TRBJ2-3,TRBD2,TGTGCCAGCAGCTTAATTGCGGTGCGGGAGGTTCGAGATACGCAGTATTTT,CASSLIAVREVRDTQYF
TRBV5-1,-,TRBJ2-1,-,TGCGCCAGCAGCCAGGGGGTCGGCGGAGGGAGTAATGAGCAGTTCTTC,CASSQGVGGGSNEQFF
TRBV7-9,-,TRBJ2-1,-,TGTGCCAGCACTCCTTCCCGGTTGGACTTTTCATATGAGCAGTTCTTC,CASTPSRLDFSYEQFF
TRBV9,-,TRBJ1-1,TRBD1,TGTGCCAGCAGCCCCAGGCCCGGGACAGGGCAGAACACTGAAGCTTTCTTT,CASSPRPGTGQNTEAFF
TRBV25-1,-,TRBJ2-5,-,TGTGCCAGCACTTTTTCGGAGACCCAGTACTTC,CASTFSETQYF
TRBV15,few,TRBJ1-1,-,TGTGCCACCAGCAGAGCATCAAACAAGCGCGCTGAAGCTTTCTTT,CATSRASNKRAEAFF
TRBV7-2,-,TRBJ2-1,-,TGTGCCAGCAGCTTAAACGCCGAGAATGAGCAGTTCTTC,CASSLNAENEQFF
TRBV19,-,TRBJ2-2,-,TGTGCCACTCTTATTAGTAGCGGGGAGCTGTTTTTT,CATLISSGELFF
TRBV11-2,-,TRBJ1-3,-,TGTGCCAGCAGCCCGGGACTCCATGGCTCTGGAAACACCATATATTTT,CASSPGLHGSGNTIYF
TRBV11-2,-,TRBJ1-1,TRBD1,TGTGCCAGCAGGCCCCCTGAGGGGGCAAACCAAGCTTTCTTT,CASRPPEGANQAFF
TRBV30,-,TRBJ1-6,TRBD1,TGTGCCTGGAGGGGACAGGGCAATTCACCCCTCCACTTT,CAWRGQGNSPLHF
TRBV6-1,-,TRBJ1-2,-,TGTGCCAGCAGTGAAGCATCCTTCTATGGCTACACCTTC,CASSEASFYGYTF
TRBV30,-,TRBJ2-5,-,TGTGCCTGGAGTGGCGGGATAGGGACCCAGTACTTC,CAWSGGIGTQYF
TRBV3-1/TRBV3-2,-,TRBJ2-5,TRBD1,TGTGCCAGCAGCCAAGGGGACAGACTCCAAGAGACCCAGTACTTC,CASSQGDRLQETQYF
TRBV28,-,TRBJ1-5,TRBD1,TGTGCCAGCAGTCCTGGGACAGGGGGGGATAGATACAATCAGCCCCAGCATTTT,CASSPGTGGDRYNQPQHF
TRBV9,-,TRBJ2-1,-,TGTGCCAGCAGCGTAGGTCCGGGGTCCTACAATGAGCAGTTCTTC,CASSVGPGSYNEQFF
TRBV2,once,TRBJ1-4,TRBD1,TGTGCCAGCAGACAACAGGGGGCTAATGAAAAACTGTTTTTT,CASRQQGANEKLFF
TRBV19,-,TRBJ2-6,TRBD1,TGTGCCAGTAGTCCACAGGACAGGGGTCCCTCTGGGGCCAACGTCCTGACTTTC,CASSPQDRGPSGANVLTF
TRBV29-1,-,TRBJ2-5,TRBD2,TGCAGTGGTGGACTAGGCGGGGAGACCCAGTACTTC,CSGGLGGETQYF
TRBV29-1,-,TRBJ1-2,TRBD1,TGCAGCGTTGAAGGGACAGGGGGCTCGTATGGCTACACCTTC,CSVEGTGGSYGYTF
TRBV5-1,-,TRBJ1-1,TRBD1,TGCGCCAGCAGCTCACAGGGGAATCCTGAAGCTTTCTTT,CASSSQGNPEAFF
TRBV18,-,TRBJ2-3,-,TGTGCCAGCTCACCTCAGGGAACCGGCACAGATACGCAGTATTTT,CASSPQGTGTDTQYF
TRBV7-9,once,TRBJ2-2,TRBD2,TGTGCCAGCAGCTTAGTTGTTCTAGCGGTGAACACCGGGGAGCTGTTTTTT,CASSLVVLAVNTGELFF
TRBV3-1/TRBV3-2,-,TRBJ1-4,-,TGTGCCAGCAGCTTTTCGAGGGCAGAAGAACTGTTTTTT,CASSFSRAEELFF
TRBV28,-,TRBJ2-1,-,TGTGCCAGCAGGGGGGTGGATAGCGGACACTTAGGGGTTGAGCAGTTCTTC,CASRGVDSGHLGVEQFF
TRBV2,-,TRBJ2-4,-,TGTGCCAGCCGACGGGAAGACATTCAGTACTTC,CASRREDIQYF
TRBV4-1,-,TRBJ2-1,TRBD2,TGCGCCAGCAGCCAGGGACTAGCGGGAGGGAGCTCCTACAATGAGCAGTTCTTC,CASSQGLAGGSSYNEQFF
TRBV14,-,TRBJ2-1,TRBD2,TGTGCCAGCAGCGCCGGGGGGAGGCTTCAGTTCTTC,CASSAGGRLQFF
TRBV29-1,-,TRBJ1-2,-,TGCAGCGTTGACGGCGCAGGGGTTGGCTACACCTTC,CSVDGAGVGYTF
TRBV12-3/TRBV12-4,-,TRBJ1-2,-,TGTGCCAGCAGGTCTGACAAGCACTATGGCTACACCTTC,CASRSDKHYGYTF
TRBV30,-,TRBJ1-1,-,TGTGCCTGGAGTGTACAGCTCATGAACACTGAAGCTTTCTTT,CAWSVQLMNTEAFF
TRBV18,once,TRBJ2-5,TRBD2,TGTGCCAGCTCACCCGGGACTAGCGGGACTGAGACCCAGTACTTC,CASSPGTSGTETQYF
TRBV19,-,TRBJ1-1,-,TGTGCCAGTAGTATGAGTACCGGGGTCACTGAAGCTTTCTTT,CASSMSTGVTEAFF
TRBV5-1,-,TRBJ1-2,-,TGCGCCAGCAGCTTGGAAGGGGCACCCACCCCTTATGGCTACACCTTC,CASSLEGAPTPYGYTF
TRBV28,-,TRBJ2-7,TRBD2,TGTGCCAGCAGTGCCCATAGCGGGCCTTCCTACGAGCAGTACTTC,CASSAHSGPSYEQYF
TRBV25-1,-,TRBJ1-2,TRBD1,TGTGCCAGCAGTGAAGGGACAGTCTATGGCTACACCTTC,CASSEGTVYGYTF
TRBV11-2,-,TRBJ2-2,TRBD2,TGTGCCAGCAGCTTAACGGGAGGGCAGACCGGGGAGCTGTTTTTT,CASSLTGGQTGELFF
TRBV3-1/TRBV3-2,-,TRBJ2-1,TRBD2,TGTGCCAGCAGCCAAGATGCTAGCGGGATGTATGGTAGTGTGAATGAGCAGTTCTTC,CASSQDASGMYGSVNEQFF
TRBV12-5,-,TRBJ2-1,TRBD1,TGTGCTAGTGGTTTGGTACAGGGGCAGGGTATCGGGGATGAGCAGTTCTTC,CASGLVQGQGIGDEQFF
TRBV5-4,-,TRBJ2-3,TRBD2,TGTGCCAGCAGCTTGGCTAGCGGGCTTAGCACAGATACGCAGTATTTT,CASSLASGLSTDTQYF
TRBV4-2,-,TRBJ1-6,TRBD1,TGTGCCAGCAGCCAAGGAATTGGCGGGGCCGGGACAGGGGTTTCACCCCTCCACTTT,CASSQGIGGAGTGVSPLHF
TRBV7-8,-,TRBJ2-4,TRBD2,TGTGCCAGCAGCTTAGCGACGGCTAGCGGGAGGGCTGGCAAAAACATTCAGTACTTC,CASSLATASGRAGKNIQYF
TRBV11-2,-,TRBJ2-1,-,TGTGCCAGCAGCTCACGAGCGGACAGCTCCTACAATGAGCAGTTCTTC,CASSSRADSSYNEQFF